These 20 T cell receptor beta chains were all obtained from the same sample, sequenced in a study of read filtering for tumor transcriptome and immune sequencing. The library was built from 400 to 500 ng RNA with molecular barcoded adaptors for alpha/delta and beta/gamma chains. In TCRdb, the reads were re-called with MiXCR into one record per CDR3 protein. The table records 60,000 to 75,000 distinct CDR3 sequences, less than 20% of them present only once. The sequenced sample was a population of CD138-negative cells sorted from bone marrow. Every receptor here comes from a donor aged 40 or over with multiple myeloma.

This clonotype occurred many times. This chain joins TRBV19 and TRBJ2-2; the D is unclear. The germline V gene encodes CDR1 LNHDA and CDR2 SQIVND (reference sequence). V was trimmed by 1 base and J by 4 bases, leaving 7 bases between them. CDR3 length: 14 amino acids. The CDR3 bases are TGTGCCAGTAGTATAGCTGCCTCCACCGGGGAGCTGTTTTTT. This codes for CASSIAASTGELFF.

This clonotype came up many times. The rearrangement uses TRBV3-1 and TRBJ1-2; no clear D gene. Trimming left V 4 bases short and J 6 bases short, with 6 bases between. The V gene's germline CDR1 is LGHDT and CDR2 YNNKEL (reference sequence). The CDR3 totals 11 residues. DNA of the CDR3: TGTGCCAGCAGCCGGAGTGATGGCTACACCTTC. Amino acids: CASSRSDGYTF. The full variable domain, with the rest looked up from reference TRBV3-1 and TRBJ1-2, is DTAVSQTPKYLVTQMGNDKSIKCEQNLGHDTMYWYKQDSKKFLKIMFSYNNKELIINETVPNRFSPKSPDKAHLNLHINSLELGDSAVYFCASSRSDGYTFGSGTRLTVV.

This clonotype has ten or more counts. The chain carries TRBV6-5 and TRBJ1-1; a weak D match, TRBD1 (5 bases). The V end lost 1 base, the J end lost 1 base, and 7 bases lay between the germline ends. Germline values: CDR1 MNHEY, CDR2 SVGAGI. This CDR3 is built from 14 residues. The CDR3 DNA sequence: TGTGCCAGCAGTTACTTAACAGGGAACACTGAAGCTTTCTTT. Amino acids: CASSYLTGNTEAFF.

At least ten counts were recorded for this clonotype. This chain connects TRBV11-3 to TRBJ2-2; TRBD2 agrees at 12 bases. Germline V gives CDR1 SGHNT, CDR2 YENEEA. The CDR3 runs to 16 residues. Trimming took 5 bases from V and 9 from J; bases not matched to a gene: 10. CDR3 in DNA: TGTGCCAGCAGCCCCGGGACTAGCGGGTCCCACCGGGAGCTGTTTTTT. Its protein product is CASSPGTSGSHRELFF.

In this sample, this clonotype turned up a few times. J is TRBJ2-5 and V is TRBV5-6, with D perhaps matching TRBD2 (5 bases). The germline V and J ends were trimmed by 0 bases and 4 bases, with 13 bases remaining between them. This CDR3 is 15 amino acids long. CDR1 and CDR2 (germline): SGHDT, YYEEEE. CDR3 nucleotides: TGTGCCAGCAGCTTGGTCACCCCCGGGGTAGAGACCCAGTACTTC. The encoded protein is CASSLVTPGVETQYF.

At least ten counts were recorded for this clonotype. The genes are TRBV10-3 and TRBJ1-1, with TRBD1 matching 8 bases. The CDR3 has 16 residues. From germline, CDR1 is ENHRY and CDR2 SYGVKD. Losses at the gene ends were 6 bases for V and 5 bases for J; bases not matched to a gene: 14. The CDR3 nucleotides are TGTGCCATCAGCTCAGGGGGCTCGGCTGGAGGGACTGAAGCTTTCTTT. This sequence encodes CAISSGGSAGGTEAFF.

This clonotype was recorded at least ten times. CDR3: CSVEDTVNTEAFF. The CDR3 DNA reads TGCAGCGTTGAAGACACAGTGAACACTGAAGCTTTCTTT. V and J are TRBV29-1 and TRBJ1-1; no firm D call. CDR1 is SQVTM, CDR2 ANQGSEA, per germline. There are 13 residues in the CDR3. V was trimmed by 0 bases and J by 0 bases, leaving 5 bases between them.

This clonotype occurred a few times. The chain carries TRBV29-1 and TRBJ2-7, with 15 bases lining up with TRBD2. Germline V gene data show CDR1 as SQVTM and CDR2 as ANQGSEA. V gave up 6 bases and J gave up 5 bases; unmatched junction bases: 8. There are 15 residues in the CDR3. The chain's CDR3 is CSVDGTSGRKNEQYF. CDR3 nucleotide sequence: TGCAGCGTCGACGGGACTAGCGGGAGGAAGAACGAGCAGTACTTC.

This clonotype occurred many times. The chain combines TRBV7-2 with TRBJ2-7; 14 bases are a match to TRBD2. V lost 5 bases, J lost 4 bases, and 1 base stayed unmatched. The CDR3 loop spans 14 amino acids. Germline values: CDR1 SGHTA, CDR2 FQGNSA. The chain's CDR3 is CASSRTSGRYEQYF. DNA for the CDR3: TGTGCCAGCAGCCGGACTAGCGGGAGGTACGAGCAGTACTTC.

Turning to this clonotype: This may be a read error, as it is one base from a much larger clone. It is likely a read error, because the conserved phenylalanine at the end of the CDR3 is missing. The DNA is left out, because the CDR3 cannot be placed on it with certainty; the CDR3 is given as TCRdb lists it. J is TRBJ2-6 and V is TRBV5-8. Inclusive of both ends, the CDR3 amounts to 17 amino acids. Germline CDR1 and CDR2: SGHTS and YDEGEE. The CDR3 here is CASSFRALNSGANVPTS.

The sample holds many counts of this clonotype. DNA of the CDR3: TGTGCCAGCAGCATTTTGACAGGGCTGAACACTGAAGCTTTCTTT. Its protein product is CASSILTGLNTEAFF. The chain couples TRBV7-9 to TRBJ1-1; 7 positions agree with TRBD1. The CDR3 is made up of 15 amino acids. Germline lookup yields CDR1 SEHNR and CDR2 FQNEAQ (reference sequence). With V trimmed by 5 bases and J by 0 bases, 6 bases remained unmatched.

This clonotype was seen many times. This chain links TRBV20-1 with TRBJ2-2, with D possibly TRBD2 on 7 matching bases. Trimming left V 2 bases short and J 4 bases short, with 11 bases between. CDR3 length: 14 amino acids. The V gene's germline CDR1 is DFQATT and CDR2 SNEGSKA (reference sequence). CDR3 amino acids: CSARRGGVTGELFF. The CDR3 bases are TGCAGTGCTAGAAGGGGGGGAGTCACCGGGGAGCTGTTTTTT.

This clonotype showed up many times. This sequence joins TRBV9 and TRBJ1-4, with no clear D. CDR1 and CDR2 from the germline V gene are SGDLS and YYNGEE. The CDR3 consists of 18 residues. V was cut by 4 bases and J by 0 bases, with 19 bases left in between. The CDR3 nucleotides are TGTGCCAGCAGCTCACCCCCGGGAGGCGCGGCAACTAATGAAAAACTGTTTTTT. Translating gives CASSSPPGGAATNEKLFF.

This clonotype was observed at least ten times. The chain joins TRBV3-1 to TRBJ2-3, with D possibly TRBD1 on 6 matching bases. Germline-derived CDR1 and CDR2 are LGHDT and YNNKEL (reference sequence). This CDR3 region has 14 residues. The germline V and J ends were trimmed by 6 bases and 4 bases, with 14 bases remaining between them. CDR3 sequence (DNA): TGTGCCAGCAGTGGGGGCATTCTTGCAGATACGCAGTATTTT. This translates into CASSGGILADTQYF.

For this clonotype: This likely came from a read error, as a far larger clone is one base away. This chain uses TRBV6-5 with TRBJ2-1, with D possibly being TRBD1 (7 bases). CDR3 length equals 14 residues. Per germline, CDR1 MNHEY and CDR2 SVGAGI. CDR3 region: CASSQQGSGGEQLF. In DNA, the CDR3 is TGTGCCAGCAGTCAACAGGGGTCCGGGGGTGAGCAGCTCTTC.

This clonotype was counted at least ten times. The CDR3 is CSARYPGGKGNYEQYF. In DNA, the CDR3 is TGCAGTGCTAGATACCCGGGCGGCAAGGGGAACTACGAGCAGTACTTC. The genes are TRBV20-1 and TRBJ2-7; possible D gene TRBD1, 5 bases. Trimming pared 2 bases from V and 3 bases from J, leaving 20 bases between. There are 16 residues in the CDR3. Looked up from germline, CDR1 is DFQATT and CDR2 is SNEGSKA (reference sequence).

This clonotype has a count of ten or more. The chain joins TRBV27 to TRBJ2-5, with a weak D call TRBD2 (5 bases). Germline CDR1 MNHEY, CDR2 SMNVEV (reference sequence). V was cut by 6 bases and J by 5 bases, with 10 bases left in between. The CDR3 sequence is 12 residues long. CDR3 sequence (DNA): TGTGCCAGCAGAGGACTTTCGGAGACCCAGTACTTC. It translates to CASRGLSETQYF.

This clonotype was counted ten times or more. CDR3 DNA: TGCAGCGTTGAAGGATCTAGCGGGGTTTTCCTGGGGACCCAGTACTTC. It codes for CSVEGSSGVFLGTQYF. This sequence joins TRBV29-1 and TRBJ2-5, with 9 bases lining up with TRBD2. This CDR3 region has 16 residues. The ends lost 1 base at V and 7 bases at J; junction bases unmatched: 13. CDR1 SQVTM and CDR2 ANQGSEA come from the germline V gene.

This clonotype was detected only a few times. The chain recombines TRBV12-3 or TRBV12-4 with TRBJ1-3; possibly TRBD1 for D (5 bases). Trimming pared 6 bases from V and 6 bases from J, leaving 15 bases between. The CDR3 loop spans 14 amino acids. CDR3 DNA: TGTGCCAGCAGGGGTATACGGGGGGAAAACACCATATATTTT. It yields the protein CASRGIRGENTIYF.

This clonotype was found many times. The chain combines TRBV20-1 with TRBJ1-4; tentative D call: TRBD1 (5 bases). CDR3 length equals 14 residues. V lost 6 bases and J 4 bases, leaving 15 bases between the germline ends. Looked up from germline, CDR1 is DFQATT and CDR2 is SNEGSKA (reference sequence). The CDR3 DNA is TGCAGTGCGACACAACCAGGGCTTAATGAAAAACTGTTTTTT. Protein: CSATQPGLNEKLFF.